The 12 T cell receptor beta chains below all came from one sample that was sequenced in a study of metastatic and nonmetastatic thyroid tumors. Before thyroid surgery, none of the patients had received any treatment. TCRdb re-clonotyped the PCR reads through MiXCR. The sample shows 50,000 or so clones, about 15% of them seen only once. The sample taken for sequencing was blood. These receptors originate from a female donor with papillary thyroid cancer or a benign thyroid nodule (not recorded which). Some clones in this sample may be carry-over from other donors' samples.

This clone showed up many times. V gene TRBV20-1 combines with J gene TRBJ2-7; perhaps TRBD1 as D (5 bases). Germline CDR1 reads DFQATT; CDR2 reads SNEGSKA (reference sequence). With 3 bases removed from V and 4 bases from J, the gap between germline ends came to 13 bases. The CDR3 has 13 residues. This CDR3 reads CSASPRVGYEQYF. The CDR3 DNA is TGCAGTGCTAGCCCCAGGGTAGGTTACGAGCAGTACTTC.

This clone occurred many times. The genes are TRBV28 and TRBJ2-5; 14 bases are shared with TRBD2. Germline V gene lookup returns CDR1 MDHEN and CDR2 SYDVKM. The trim removed 6 bases at V and 7 bases at J, leaving 4 bases unmatched. This CDR3 has 14 residues. CDR3 sequence reads: CASSLGLAGGTQYF. The CDR3 bases are TGTGCCAGCAGCCTAGGACTAGCGGGAGGGACCCAGTACTTC. The complete variable domain, with remaining parts taken from reference TRBV28 and TRBJ2-5, reads DVKVTQSSRYLVKRTGEKVFLECVQDMDHENMFWYRQDPGLGLRLIYFSYDVKMKEKGDIPEGYSVSREKKERFSLILESASTNQTSMYLCASSLGLAGGTQYFGPGTRLLVL.

This clone was picked up many times. The chain combines TRBV6-2 or TRBV6-3 with TRBJ2-7; 12 bases are shared with TRBD2. Losses at the gene ends were 5 bases for V and 4 bases for J; bases not matched to a gene: 6. The V gene's germline CDR1 is MNHEY and CDR2 SVGEGT. This CDR3 is 15 amino acids long. CDR3 DNA sequence: TGTGCCAGCAGTGAACGACTAGCGGGAGCTTACGAGCAGTACTTC. Translated: CASSERLAGAYEQYF.

This clone has ten or more counts. The chain employs TRBV5-5 and TRBJ1-5; the D is unclear. V was shortened by 4 bases and J by 1 base, with 6 bases between the two germline ends. The germline CDR1 and CDR2 sequences are SGHKS and YYEKEE (reference sequence). This CDR3 contains 13 residues. Here the CDR3 reads CASSPKSNQPQHF. In DNA form, the CDR3 reads TGTGCCAGCAGCCCCAAAAGCAATCAGCCCCAGCATTTT.

There are many counts of this clone. The chain links TRBV6-1 to TRBJ2-2; D tentatively reads TRBD1 or TRBD2 (5 bases each). Trimming removed 3 bases from V and 8 bases from J, with 13 bases in between. Germline CDR1 is MNHNS and CDR2 is SASEGT. The CDR3 covers 14 residues. The CDR3 bases are TGTGCCAGCAGTGAGGGGGTACGGCCGGGGGAGCTGTTTTTT. This translates into CASSEGVRPGELFF.

This clone was seen repeatedly, ten times or more. A read error may be the cause here, since a much bigger clone is one base away. This chain links TRBV2 with TRBJ2-7; no definite D call. The V gene's germline CDR1 is SNHLY and CDR2 FYNNEI. The CDR3 length is 12 residues. CDR3 in amino acids: CAGSEDSSEQYF. Written as DNA, the CDR3 is TGTGCCGGCAGTGAAGATAGTTCCGAGCAGTACTTC.

The sample holds many counts of this clone. The J gene is TRBJ2-2, the V gene TRBV4-2; 10 nucleotides align to TRBD2. V dropped 3 bases and J dropped 0; count of bases not matched to a gene: 1. This CDR3 comprises 16 residues. Per germline, CDR1 LGHNA and CDR2 YNFKEQ. Written as DNA, the CDR3 is TGTGCCAGCAGCCATGGGACTAGCGCGAACACCGGGGAGCTGTTTTTT. Protein: CASSHGTSANTGELFF.

This clone was counted a few times. This sequence joins TRBV12-3 or TRBV12-4 and TRBJ2-3; a weak D match, TRBD1 (6 bases). V was trimmed by 6 bases and J by 4 bases, leaving 26 bases between them. The CDR3 totals 18 residues. The CDR3 DNA reads TGTGCCAGCAGCTCGCCTAGGGACATATCTACGGGCGCAGATACGCAGTATTTT. This sequence encodes CASSSPRDISTGADTQYF.

The chain is built from TRBV19 and TRBJ2-7, with D possibly being TRBD1 (5 bases). Germline CDR1 and CDR2: LNHDA and SQIVND (reference sequence). Trimming took 5 bases from V and 11 from J, leaving 13 bases between them. The length of the CDR3 is 11 residues. CDR3 sequence: CASSAGHHEYF. Written as DNA, the CDR3 is TGTGCCAGTAGTGCCGGACACCACGAGTACTTC.

This clone was observed many times. This chain links TRBV28 with TRBJ2-6; D perhaps matches TRBD1 (5 bases). Looked up from germline, CDR1 is MDHEN and CDR2 is SYDVKM. Deletions cut 5 bases from V and 0 bases from J, with 14 bases between. This CDR3 has 17 amino acids. CDR3 bases: TGTGCCAGCAGTCGAGCACTGGGGCCCTCTGGGGCCAACGTCCTGACTTTC. It translates to CASSRALGPSGANVLTF.

This chain uses TRBV18 with TRBJ2-7; D remains unclear. CDR1 is KGHSH, CDR2 LQKENI, per germline. CDR3 length equals 14 residues. The germline V and J ends were trimmed by 3 bases and 2 bases, with 11 bases remaining between them. The CDR3 reads CASSPRGSPYEQYF. The CDR3 DNA is TGTGCCAGCTCACCGCGAGGTTCTCCCTACGAGCAGTACTTC.

This clone appeared many times. The genes are TRBV19 and TRBJ2-7, with D perhaps matching TRBD1 (6 bases). Between the trimmed V and J ends, which lost 5 bases and 3 bases, there was a span of 14 bases. CDR3 length equals 14 residues. Germline loops: CDR1 LNHDA, CDR2 SQIVND (reference sequence). The CDR3 nucleotides read TGTGCCAGTAGTCGACCCGGGACAAACTACGAGCAGTACTTC. This translates into CASSRPGTNYEQYF.